This T cell receptor beta chain was sequenced for a study of CD4 and CD8 cells across lung adenocarcinoma regions. TCRdb called the PCR reads again in MiXCR, with one record for every CDR3 protein. Of about 25,000 distinct CDR3 sequences listed, about half are singletons. Per germline, CDR1 MNHEY and CDR2 SVGAGI. The CDR3 totals 13 residues. The V end was cut by 3 bases, the J end by 7 bases, with 9 bases between. This clonotype is labeled as medium-sized (0.01 to 0.1%). The receptor's source is a male donor with lung adenocarcinoma. The CD4 and CD8 labels of this study may be unreliable. The material sequenced was CD8+ T cells from the center of a lung tumor. V usage is TRBV6-5 and J usage is TRBJ2-2, with D perhaps matching TRBD2 (6 bases). The CDR3 spells CASSYLGSGELFF. CDR3 DNA: TGTGCCAGCAGTTATCTCGGGAGCGGGGAGCTGTTTTTT.